This T cell receptor beta chain was documented in a study of early T cells in non-severe SARS-CoV-2 infection. About the study: RNA in bulk from unsorted whole blood was sequenced, and chains were unpaired. Study-level points and caveats: Anti-spike CD8 responses were favored in VDJdb matching, and private and CD4 specificities were missed.

In the library, individual cDNA molecules carried attached unique molecular identifiers. TCRdb reprocessed the 5' RACE reads via MiXCR and lists one record per CDR3 protein. Of roughly 80,000 distinct CDR3 sequences detected, about 6% appear once; the ten largest clones hold 7.8%. This CDR3 comprises 16 residues. The V end lost 5 bases, the J end lost 7 bases, and 23 bases lay between the germline ends. From germline, CDR1 is SGHVS and CDR2 FNYEAQ. This clonotype was detected ten times or more. Antigen unknown. J is TRBJ1-1 and V is TRBV7-6; maybe TRBD1 (6 bases). The clonotype was recovered from an adult who was a healthcare worker with PCR-confirmed SARS-CoV-2 infection or an uninfected control (not recorded which). Sequencing used whole blood. CDR3 residues: CASSEGGGVRGYEAFF. CDR3 in DNA: TGTGCCAGCAGCGAAGGGGGAGGAGTCCGGGGGTATGAAGCTTTCTTT.